Here is one TCR beta chain with its context. Its antigen remains unidentified. Base qualities are missing; no much larger clone stands one base away. The entry originates in a study of blood T cell repertoires in COVID-19 (dated by TCRdb to between 2020 and 2021). Study-wide context: Samples from collaborators originated in the United States, Italy and Spain and spanned both the acute and convalescent phases of COVID-19. The material from the prospective study consisted of cDNA or gDNA derived from T cells, B-cell-depleted T cells, or PBMCs. Deeply sampled blood TCRbeta repertoires from subjects exposed to, actively infected with, or recovered from COVID-19 were included in the dataset. The repertoires were released in a freely available public database meant as a resource for research on the immune response to SARS-CoV-2. Samples were obtained from the ongoing ImmuneRACE study (first 160 participants) and from 950 to 1,500 subjects provided by 6 global collaborators. Sample metadata almost always included a de-identified subject ID, COVID-19 status, age in years and sex. Where HLA class I and class II types were available, the types were taken from metadata supplied by the sample provider, not from assay-based typing. General findings and caveats noted by the study authors: Clinical and demographic metadata were provided uncurated, with the amount varying by source and participant.

At one collaborating source in Seattle, patients were enrolled during active infection and were followed longitudinally through the course of disease. Each collaborating institution followed its own protocols to collect whole blood in K2EDTA tubes. For TCRbeta analysis, collaborators shipped samples as frozen whole blood, isolated PBMCs, or DNA extracted from either of those sample types. TCRbeta CDR3 regions were amplified from genomic DNA by means of the immunoSEQ Assay, a bias-controlled multiplex PCR. The study's own analysis went as follows. Within the assay, amplification of reference gene primers was used to estimate how many nucleated cells each sample contained. To quantify the absolute abundance of each unique TCRbeta CDR3 rearrangement, sequence reads were collapsed and filtered. Productive Simpson clonality was computed per sample as the square root of Simpson's diversity index over productive rearrangements. Not all clones reach the TCRdb copy of this immuneACCESS table, which keeps in-frame sequences only. Checked studies attribute under half of the gap to unresolved V genes and leave the rest unexplained. V and J calls and clone size come straight from that table; D and trimming were deduced from the DNA. For this sample there are some 260,000 clones; over 75% appear just once. Roughly 10% of the sample goes to the ten largest clones.

Ends trimmed: V by 0 bases, J by 3 bases; bases unmatched to a gene: 0. The germline V gene encodes CDR1 LGHDT and CDR2 YNNKEL (reference sequence). Measured from the cysteine to the phenylalanine, the CDR3 is 15 residues long. The entry retains the CDR3 DNA only, 45 bases that are in frame from base 1. The TCR sequence derives from a woman in her 70s with COVID-19, enrolled during active disease. Sequencing was carried out using peripheral blood. The sequence links TRBV3-1 (or the pseudogene TRBV3-2) to TRBJ2-1; a stretch of 9 junction bases matches TRBD2. The CDR3 amino acid sequence is: CASSQELAGYNEQFF. The DNA sequence is TGTGCCAGCAGCCAAGAACTAGCGGGCTACAATGAGCAGTTCTTC.